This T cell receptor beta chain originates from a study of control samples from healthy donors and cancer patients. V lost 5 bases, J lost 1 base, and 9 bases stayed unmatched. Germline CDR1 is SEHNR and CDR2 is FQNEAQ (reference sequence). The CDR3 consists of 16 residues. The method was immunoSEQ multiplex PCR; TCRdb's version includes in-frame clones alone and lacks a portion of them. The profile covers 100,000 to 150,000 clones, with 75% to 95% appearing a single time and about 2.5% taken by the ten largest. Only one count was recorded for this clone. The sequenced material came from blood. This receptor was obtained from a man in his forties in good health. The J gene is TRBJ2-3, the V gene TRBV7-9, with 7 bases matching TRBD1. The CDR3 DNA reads TGTGCCAGCAGCGAAAGACAGGGCTTGGGCACAGATACGCAGTATTTT. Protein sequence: CASSERQGLGTDTQYF. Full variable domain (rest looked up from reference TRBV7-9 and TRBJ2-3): DTGVSQNPRHKITKRGQNVTFRCDPISEHNRLYWYRQTLGQGPEFLTYFQNEAQLEKSRLLSDRFSAERPKGSFSTLEIQRTEQGDSAMYLCASSERQGLGTDTQYFGPGTRLTVL.